Following are 10 T cell receptor beta chains from one sample sequenced in a study of CD8+CD57+ T cells in acquired aplastic anemia. Profiling that covered TCR beta VDJ and CDR3 relied on genomic DNA as its template. TCRdb re-called the reads with MiXCR, one entry per CDR3 protein. Counted here are 89,000 or so distinct CDR3 sequences, roughly 70% occurring once; the ten biggest clones make up about 60%. Patients picked for sequencing had shown CD8+CD57+ cell expansion detected by flow cytometry. The sequencing sample was made of sorted CD4+, CD8+, or CD8+CD57+ T cells (not recorded which) from PBMCs. The receptors originated from a human donor with aplastic anemia.

A note on this clonotype: Germline and junction disagree at one end, which may indicate a read error. The J gene is TRBJ2-1, the V gene TRBV7-2; no clear D gene. Germline-derived CDR1 and CDR2 are SGHTA and FQGNSA. The CDR3 contains 13 residues. In DNA form, the CDR3 reads TGCGCCAGCAGCTATTACACTGACAATGAGCAGTTCTTC. Translated: CASSYYTDNEQFF.

The chain combines TRBV7-9 with TRBJ1-1; D is uncertain. Between the trimmed V and J ends, which lost 4 bases and 1 base, there was a span of 7 bases. The germline gives CDR1 SEHNR, CDR2 FQNEAQ (reference sequence). The length of the CDR3 is 13 residues. The DNA of the CDR3 is TGTGCCAGCAGCTCACCCCCGAACACTGAAGCTTTCTTT. This sequence encodes CASSSPPNTEAFF.

A remark on this clonotype: The conserved final phenylalanine or tryptophan is absent from the CDR3, which likely points to a read error. The rearrangement uses TRBV11-2 and TRBJ1-2; 8 bases match TRBD1. Germline lookup yields CDR1 SGHAT and CDR2 FQNNGV. The CDR3 is 15 amino acids. The CDR3 region has the DNA TGTGCCGGCAGGGGGCCGGGACCGCCCGGTTATGGCTACACCATC. Amino acid sequence: CAGRGPGPPGYGYTI.

The chain has TRBV5-1 and TRBJ2-1, with 12 bases matching TRBD2. With V trimmed by 4 bases and J by 5 bases, 4 bases remained unmatched. The CDR3 is 15 amino acids. Germline V gene sequence: CDR1 SGHRS, CDR2 YFSETQ. DNA of the CDR3: TGCGCCAGCAGCAAGGGACTAGCGGGTAACAATGAGCAGTTCTTC. This encodes CASSKGLAGNNEQFF.

This clonotype appeared a few times. The chain has TRBV15 and TRBJ2-7; D gene unclear. The length of the CDR3 is 15 residues. Between the trimmed V and J ends, which lost 5 bases and 0 bases, there was a span of 14 bases. Germline CDR1 reads LNHNV; CDR2 reads YYDKDF (reference sequence). This CDR3 reads CATSFRLGNSYEQYF. CDR3 in DNA: TGTGCCACCAGCTTCCGGTTGGGCAACTCCTACGAGCAGTACTTC.

V usage is TRBV24-1 and J usage is TRBJ1-1, with D uncertain. CDR3 length: 11 amino acids. Germline-derived CDR1 and CDR2 are KGHDR and SFDVKD. V lost 7 bases, J lost 11 bases, and 13 bases lay in between. The CDR3: CATSEGILAFF. DNA of the CDR3: TGTGCCACCAGCGAGGGTATTTTGGCTTTCTTT.

The chain joins TRBV3-1 to TRBJ2-7, with no clear D. V shed 2 bases and J shed 6 bases, with 8 bases lying between them. The CDR3 has 12 residues. Germline V gene data show CDR1 as LGHDT and CDR2 as YNNKEL (reference sequence). CDR3 sequence: CASSQLWSEQYF. CDR3 nucleotides: TGTGCCAGCAGCCAACTCTGGTCCGAGCAGTACTTC.

V usage is TRBV29-1 and J usage is TRBJ2-7; D is unresolved. The CDR3 spans 13 residues. In germline, CDR1 is SQVTM, CDR2 ANQGSEA. V was trimmed by 0 bases and J by 6 bases, leaving 12 bases between them. The CDR3 region is CSVEDLLVGEQYF. The DNA of the CDR3 is TGCAGCGTTGAAGATCTCCTGGTGGGCGAGCAGTACTTC.

V is TRBV5-1 and J is TRBJ1-1; maybe TRBD1 (5 bases). V gave up 0 bases and J gave up 4 bases, with 10 bases separating them. Germline lookup yields CDR1 SGHRS and CDR2 YFSETQ. The CDR3 is 14 amino acids. Here the CDR3 reads CASSLGLDSTEAFF. The DNA of the CDR3 is TGCGCCAGCAGCTTGGGACTTGACAGCACTGAAGCTTTCTTT.

This chain uses TRBV7-2 with TRBJ2-1; D remains ambiguous. V shed 5 bases and J shed 9 bases, with 11 bases lying between them. CDR1 is SGHTA and CDR2 is FQGNSA in the germline V gene. The length of the CDR3 is 12 residues. CDR3 bases: TGTGCCAGCAGCCCTCTTTTGGTTGAGCAGTTCTTC. Protein sequence: CASSPLLVEQFF.